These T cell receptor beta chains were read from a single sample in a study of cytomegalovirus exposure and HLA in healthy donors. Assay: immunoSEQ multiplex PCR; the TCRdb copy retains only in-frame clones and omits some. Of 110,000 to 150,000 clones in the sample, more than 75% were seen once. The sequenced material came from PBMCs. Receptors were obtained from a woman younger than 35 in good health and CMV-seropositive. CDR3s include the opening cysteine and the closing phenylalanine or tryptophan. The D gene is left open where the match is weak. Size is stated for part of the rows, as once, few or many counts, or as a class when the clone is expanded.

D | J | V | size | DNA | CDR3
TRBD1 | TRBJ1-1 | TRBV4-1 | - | TGCGCCAGCAGCCAAGAGATGACAGGGGACCTAATGAACACTGAAGCTTTCTTT | CASSQEMTGDLMNTEAFF
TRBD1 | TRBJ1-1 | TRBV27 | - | TGTGCCAGCAGTTTATCCCAGACAGGGAGTGAAGCTTTCTTT | CASSLSQTGSEAFF
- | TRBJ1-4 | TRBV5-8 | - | TGTGCCAGCAGCTCCGCAGGAAGAACTAATGAAAAACTGTTTTTT | CASSSAGRTNEKLFF
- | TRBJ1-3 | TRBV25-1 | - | TGTGCCAGCAGTGAAAGTTCAGGGGTTGGAAACACCATATATTTT | CASSESSGVGNTIYF
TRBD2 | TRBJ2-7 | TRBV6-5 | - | TGTGCCAGCAGTAAGACTAGCGGGGGGTACGAGCAGTACTTC | CASSKTSGGYEQYF
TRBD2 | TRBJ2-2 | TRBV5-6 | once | TGTGCCAGCAGCTTACGGACTAGCGGGGGAGGGGAGCTGTTTTTT | CASSLRTSGGGELFF
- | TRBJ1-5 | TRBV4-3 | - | TGCGCCAGCAGCCCAGGACTGAGCAATCAGCCCCAGCATTTT | CASSPGLSNQPQHF
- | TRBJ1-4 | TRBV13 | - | TGTGCCAGCAGCGGGGTCCCAGAGGGTGAAAAACTGTTTTTT | CASSGVPEGEKLFF
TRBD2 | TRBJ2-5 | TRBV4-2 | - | TGTGCCAGCAGCCAGGCGACTAGCGCCCAAGAGACCCAGTACTTC | CASSQATSAQETQYF
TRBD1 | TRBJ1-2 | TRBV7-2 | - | TGTGCCAGCAGCCAAAACAGGGGGCGCTTCTCAGATGGTGGCTATGGCTACACCTTC | CASSQNRGRFSDGGYGYTF
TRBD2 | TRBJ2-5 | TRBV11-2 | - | TGTGCCAGCAGCTCTCGACTAGCGGGGGGAGTTGGAGAGACCCAGTACTTC | CASSSRLAGGVGETQYF
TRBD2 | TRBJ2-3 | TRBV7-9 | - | TGTGCCAGCAGCCAGGGTAGCGGGTCTAGCACAGATACGCAGTATTTT | CASSQGSGSSTDTQYF
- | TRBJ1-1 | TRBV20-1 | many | TGCAGTGCCCTTGAGGACAGAGAAGCTTTCTTT | CSALEDREAFF
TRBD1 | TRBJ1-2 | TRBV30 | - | TGTGCCTGGAGTGGGGGGACAGGGAATGGCTACACCTTC | CAWSGGTGNGYTF
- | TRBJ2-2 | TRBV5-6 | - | TGTGCCAGCAGCCAGAACAGGGTGCCCGGGGAGCTGTTTTTT | CASSQNRVPGELFF
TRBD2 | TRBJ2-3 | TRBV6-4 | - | TGTGCCAGCAGTGAACCGGGACTAGCGGGTTCAGATACGCAGTATTTT | CASSEPGLAGSDTQYF
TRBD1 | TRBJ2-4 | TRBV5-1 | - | TGCGCCAGCAGCCCGGACAGGGGGCAAGGGGTAGCCAAAAACATTCAGTACTTC | CASSPDRGQGVAKNIQYF
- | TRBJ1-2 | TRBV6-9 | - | TGTGCCAGCAGCCAAAGACGGAGGATTCACTATGGCTACACCTTC | CASSQRRRIHYGYTF
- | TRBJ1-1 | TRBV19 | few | TGTGCCAGTAGTATAGGGCCGAACACTGAAGCTTTCTTT | CASSIGPNTEAFF
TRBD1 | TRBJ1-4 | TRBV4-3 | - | TGCGCCAGCAGCCCGGACAGGGGTGGTGAAAAACTGTTTTTT | CASSPDRGGEKLFF
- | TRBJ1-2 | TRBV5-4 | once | TGTGCCAGCAGCTCCAGGGTTCCGATAAGGGGCTACACCTTC | CASSSRVPIRGYTF
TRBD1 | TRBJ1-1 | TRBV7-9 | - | TGTGCCAGCAGCGGATCCGGGACAGTGATTTTGAACACTGAAGCTTTCTTT | CASSGSGTVILNTEAFF
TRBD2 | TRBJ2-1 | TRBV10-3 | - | TGTGCCATCAGTGAAGGTAGCGGGGGGGCAGGTGAGCAGTTCTTC | CAISEGSGGAGEQFF
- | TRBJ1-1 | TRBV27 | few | TGTGCCAGCAGTTTCGTCGGGGCAGGGGCAGGAACTGAAGCTTTCTTT | CASSFVGAGAGTEAFF
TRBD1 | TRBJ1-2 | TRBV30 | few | TGTGCCTGGATACCGTTGGGACAGGGACACTATGGCTACACCTTC | CAWIPLGQGHYGYTF
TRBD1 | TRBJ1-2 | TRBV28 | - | TGTGCCAGCAGTTTAGCCCCCGGACAGGGGTTTAACTATGGCTACACCTTC | CASSLAPGQGFNYGYTF
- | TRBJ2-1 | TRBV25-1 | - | TGTGCCAGCAGTCTAGATAGTGGGCAGTTCTTC | CASSLDSGQFF
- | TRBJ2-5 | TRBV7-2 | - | TGTGCCAGCAGCTTAGCGCGCAACGGGGGGCGCAAAGAGACCCAGTACTTC | CASSLARNGGRKETQYF
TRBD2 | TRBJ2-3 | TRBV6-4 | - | TGTGCCACCTCCCTCCGCGGGGGGGTCACAGATACGCAGTATTTT | CATSLRGGVTDTQYF
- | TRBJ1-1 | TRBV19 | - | TGTGCCAGTACCACTTGGTACTCAGGGAACACTGAAGCTTTCTTT | CASTTWYSGNTEAFF
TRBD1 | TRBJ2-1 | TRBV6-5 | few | TGTGCCAGCAGTCCTCGAGGGGGCACCTACAATGAGCAGTTCTTC | CASSPRGGTYNEQFF
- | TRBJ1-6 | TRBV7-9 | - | TGTGCCAGCAGCCTTCGGGGGGGCGTCTCGAATTCACCCCTCCACTTT | CASSLRGGVSNSPLHF
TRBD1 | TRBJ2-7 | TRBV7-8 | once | TGTGCCAGCAGCTTAGGGGACAGGGGTTCCTACGAGCAGTACTTC | CASSLGDRGSYEQYF
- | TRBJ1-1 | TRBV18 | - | TGTGCCAGCTCTCCACATTCTGACACTGAAGCTTTCTTT | CASSPHSDTEAFF
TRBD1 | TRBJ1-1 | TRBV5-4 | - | TGTGCCAGCAGCAACCGGGACAGAGGGAACACTGAAGCTTTCTTT | CASSNRDRGNTEAFF
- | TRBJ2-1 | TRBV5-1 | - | TGCGCCAGCAGCTCCCGTGGCCGGAGCTTTGACAATGAGCAGTTCTTC | CASSSRGRSFDNEQFF
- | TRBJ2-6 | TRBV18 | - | TGTGCCAGCTCATTTTCACAGCCACTGGCCAACGTCCTGACTTTC | CASSFSQPLANVLTF
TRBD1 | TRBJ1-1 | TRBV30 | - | TGTGCCTGGAGTAGGAGGACAGGGCGGACTGAAGCTTTCTTT | CAWSRRTGRTEAFF
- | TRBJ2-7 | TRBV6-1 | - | TGTGCCAGCAGTTCCCTGACCGGGACCTACGAGCAGTACTTC | CASSSLTGTYEQYF
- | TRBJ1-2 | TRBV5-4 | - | TGTGCCAGCAGCTCAGTACTAAGACAGGCGGATGGCTACACCTTC | CASSSVLRQADGYTF
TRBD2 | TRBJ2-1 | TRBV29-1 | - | TGCAGCGTCGCCCTACTAGCGGGGTCGGGGAATGAGCAGTTCTTC | CSVALLAGSGNEQFF
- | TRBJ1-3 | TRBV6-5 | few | TGTGCCAGCTTGGTAGTCTTTAACTCTGGAAACACCATATATTTT | CASLVVFNSGNTIYF
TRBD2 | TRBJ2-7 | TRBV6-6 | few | TGTGCCAGCAGTTACGACACTAGCGGGGGGTACGAGCAGTACTTC | CASSYDTSGGYEQYF
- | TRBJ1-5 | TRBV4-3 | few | TGCGCCAGCAGCCAAGAATTTCATAGCAATCAGCCCCAGCATTTT | CASSQEFHSNQPQHF
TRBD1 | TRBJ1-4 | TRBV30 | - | TGTGCCTGGGATGGACAGGCCTCAAATGAAAAACTGTTTTTT | CAWDGQASNEKLFF
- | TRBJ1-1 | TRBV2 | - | TGTGCCAGCAGGCCCCGGGGGGGAACTGAAGCTTTCTTT | CASRPRGGTEAFF